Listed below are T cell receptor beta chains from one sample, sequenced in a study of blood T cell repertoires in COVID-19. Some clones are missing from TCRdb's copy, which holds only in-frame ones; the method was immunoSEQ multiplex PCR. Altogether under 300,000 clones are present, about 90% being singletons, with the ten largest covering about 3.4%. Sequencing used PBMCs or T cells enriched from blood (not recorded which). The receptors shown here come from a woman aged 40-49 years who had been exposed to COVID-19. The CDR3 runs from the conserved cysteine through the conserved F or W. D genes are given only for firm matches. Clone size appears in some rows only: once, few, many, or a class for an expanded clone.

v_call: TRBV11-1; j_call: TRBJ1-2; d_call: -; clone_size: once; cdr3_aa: CASSSTGTGGYTF; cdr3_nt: TGTGCCAGCAGCAGTACAGGGACGGGTGGCTACACCTTC
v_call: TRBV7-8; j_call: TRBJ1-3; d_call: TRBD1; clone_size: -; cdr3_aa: CASSRDRGNTIYF; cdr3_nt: TGTGCCAGCAGCCGGGACAGAGGAAACACCATATATTTT
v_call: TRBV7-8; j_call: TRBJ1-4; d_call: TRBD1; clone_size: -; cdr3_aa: CASSSKPGQGAQRKLFF; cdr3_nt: TGTGCCAGCAGCTCCAAACCGGGACAGGGGGCGCAACGGAAACTGTTTTTT
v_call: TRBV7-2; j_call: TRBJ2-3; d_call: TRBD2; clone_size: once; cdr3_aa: CASRGLALTDTQYF; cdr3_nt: TGTGCCAGCAGGGGACTAGCCCTCACAGATACGCAGTATTTT
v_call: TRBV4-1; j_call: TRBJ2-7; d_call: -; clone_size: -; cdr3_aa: CASSHPTYF; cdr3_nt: TGCGCCAGCAGCCACCCGACATACTTC
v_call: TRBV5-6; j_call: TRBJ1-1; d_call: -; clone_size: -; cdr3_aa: CASSSPGGTEAFF; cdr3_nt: TGTGCCAGCAGCTCCCCCGGGGGTACTGAAGCTTTCTTT
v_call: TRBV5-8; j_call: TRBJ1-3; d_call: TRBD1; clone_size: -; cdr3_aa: CASSADRDPGNTIYF; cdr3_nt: TGTGCCAGCAGCGCCGACAGGGACCCTGGAAACACCATATATTTT
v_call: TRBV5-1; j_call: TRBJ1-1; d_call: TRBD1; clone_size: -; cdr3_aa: CASSPQGATEAFF; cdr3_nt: TGCGCCAGCAGCCCCCAGGGGGCAACTGAAGCTTTCTTT
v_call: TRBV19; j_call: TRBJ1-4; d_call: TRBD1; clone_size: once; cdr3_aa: CASSQPGTGNEKLFF; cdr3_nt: TGTGCCAGTAGTCAGCCCGGGACAGGGAACGAGAAACTGTTTTTT
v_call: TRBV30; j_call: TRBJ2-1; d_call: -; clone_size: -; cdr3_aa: CAWSASSSYNEQFF; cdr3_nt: TGTGCCTGGAGTGCGAGTAGCTCCTACAATGAGCAGTTCTTC
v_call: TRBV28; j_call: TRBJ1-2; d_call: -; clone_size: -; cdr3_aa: CASRSGTLGGYTF; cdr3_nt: TGTGCCAGCAGGAGCGGGACACTGGGTGGCTACACCTTC
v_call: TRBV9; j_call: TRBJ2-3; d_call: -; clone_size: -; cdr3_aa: CASSVAGITDTQYF; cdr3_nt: TGTGCCAGCAGCGTAGCGGGAATTACAGATACGCAGTATTTT
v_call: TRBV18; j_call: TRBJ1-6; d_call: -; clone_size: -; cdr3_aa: CASSLMDSSSYNSPLHF; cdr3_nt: TGTGCCAGCTCACTAATGGACTCGAGCTCCTATAATTCACCCCTCCACTTT
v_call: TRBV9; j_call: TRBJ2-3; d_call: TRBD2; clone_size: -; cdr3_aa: CASSSLYGREGTDTQYF; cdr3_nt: TGTGCCAGCAGCTCTCTTTACGGGCGGGAGGGGACAGATACGCAGTATTTT
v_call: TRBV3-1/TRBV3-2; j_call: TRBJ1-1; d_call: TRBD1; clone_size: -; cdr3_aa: CASSQGTGGLNTEAFF; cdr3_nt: TGTGCCAGCAGTCAGGGGACAGGGGGTTTAAACACTGAAGCTTTCTTT
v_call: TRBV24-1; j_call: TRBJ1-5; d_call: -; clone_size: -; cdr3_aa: CAPHQQLPFQPQHF; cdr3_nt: TGTGCCCCCCATCAACAGCTCCCCTTTCAGCCCCAGCATTTT
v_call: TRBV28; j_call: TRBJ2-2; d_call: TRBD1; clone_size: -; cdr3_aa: CASSSTGGIGELFF; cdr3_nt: TGTGCCAGCAGTTCAACAGGGGGCATCGGGGAGCTGTTTTTT
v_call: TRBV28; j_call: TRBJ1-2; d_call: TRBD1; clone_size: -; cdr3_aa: CATTTGGYYGYTF; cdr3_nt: TGTGCCACCACGACAGGGGGCTACTATGGCTACACCTTC
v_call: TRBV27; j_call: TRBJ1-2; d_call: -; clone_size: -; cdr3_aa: CASSNSLDSLYGYTF; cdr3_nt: TGTGCCAGCAGCAATTCCCTTGACAGTCTCTATGGCTACACCTTC
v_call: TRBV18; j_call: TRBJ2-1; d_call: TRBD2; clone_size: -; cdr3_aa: CASSPSGTTFYNEQFF; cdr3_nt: TGTGCCAGCTCACCGTCCGGGACTACTTTTTACAATGAGCAGTTCTTC
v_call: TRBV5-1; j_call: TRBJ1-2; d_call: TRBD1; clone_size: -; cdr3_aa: CASSIDRDYGYTF; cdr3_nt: TGCGCCAGCAGCATAGACAGGGACTATGGCTACACCTTC
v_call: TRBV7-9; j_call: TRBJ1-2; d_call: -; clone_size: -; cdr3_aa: CASSFGLSSGYTF; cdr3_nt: TGTGCCAGCAGCTTCGGACTAAGTTCGGGCTACACCTTC
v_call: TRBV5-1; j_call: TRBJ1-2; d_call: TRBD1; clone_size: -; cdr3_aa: CASSPTGQGGAGYTF; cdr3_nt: TGCGCCAGCAGCCCTACCGGACAGGGGGGGGCTGGCTACACCTTC
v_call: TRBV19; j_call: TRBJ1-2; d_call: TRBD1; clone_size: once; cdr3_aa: CASSITGAYGYTF; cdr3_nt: TGTGCCAGTAGCATAACAGGGGCCTATGGCTACACCTTC
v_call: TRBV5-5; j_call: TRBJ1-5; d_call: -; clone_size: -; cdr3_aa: CASSFDYRDAMDQPQHF; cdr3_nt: TGTGCCAGCAGCTTCGACTACAGGGACGCGATGGATCAGCCCCAGCATTTT
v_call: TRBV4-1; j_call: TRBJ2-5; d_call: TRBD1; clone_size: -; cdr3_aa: CASSQDGTGQETQYF; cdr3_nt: TGCGCCAGCAGCCAGGACGGGACAGGACAAGAGACCCAGTACTTC
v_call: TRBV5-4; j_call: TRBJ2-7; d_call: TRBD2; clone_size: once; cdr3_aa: CASSPTRRSGGAGEQYF; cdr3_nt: TGTGCCAGCAGCCCCACCCGTCGCAGCGGGGGGGCGGGCGAGCAGTACTTC
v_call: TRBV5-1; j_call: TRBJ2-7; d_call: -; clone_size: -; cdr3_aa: CASSSTGGYEQYF; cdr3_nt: TGCGCCAGCAGCTCCACTGGGGGGTACGAGCAGTACTTC
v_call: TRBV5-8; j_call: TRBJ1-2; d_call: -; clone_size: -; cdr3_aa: CASSPLGYTF; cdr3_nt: TGTGCCAGCAGCCCCCTGGGCTACACCTTC
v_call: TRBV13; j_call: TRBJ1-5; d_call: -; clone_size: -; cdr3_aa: CASSISNQPQHF; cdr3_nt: TGTGCCAGCAGCATAAGCAATCAGCCCCAGCATTTT
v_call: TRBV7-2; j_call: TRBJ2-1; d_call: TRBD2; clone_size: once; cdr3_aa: CASSPREGLAGYNEQFF; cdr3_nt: TGTGCCAGCAGCCCGCGGGAAGGGCTAGCGGGTTACAATGAGCAGTTCTTC